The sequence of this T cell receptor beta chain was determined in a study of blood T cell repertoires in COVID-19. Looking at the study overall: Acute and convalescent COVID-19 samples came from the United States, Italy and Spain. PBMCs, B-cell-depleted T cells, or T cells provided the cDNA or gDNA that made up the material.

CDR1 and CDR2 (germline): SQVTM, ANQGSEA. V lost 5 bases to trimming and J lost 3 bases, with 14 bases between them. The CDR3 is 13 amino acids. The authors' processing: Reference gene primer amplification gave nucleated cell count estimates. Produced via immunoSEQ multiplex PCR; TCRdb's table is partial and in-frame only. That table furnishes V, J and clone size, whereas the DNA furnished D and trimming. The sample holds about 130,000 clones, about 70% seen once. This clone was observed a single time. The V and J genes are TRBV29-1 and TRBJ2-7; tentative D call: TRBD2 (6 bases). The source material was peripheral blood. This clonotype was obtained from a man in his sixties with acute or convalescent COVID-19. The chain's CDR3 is CSVLASASYEQYF. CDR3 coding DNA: TGCAGCGTTCTGGCTAGCGCTAGCTACGAGCAGTACTTC.